The 14 T cell receptor beta chains reported below all come from one sample, sequenced in a study of shared clonotypes between healthy human individuals. Method: immunoSEQ multiplex PCR; TCRdb's copy keeps in-frame clones and lacks some. The sample shows fewer than 1.8 million clones, 98% of them seen only once. Sequences were obtained from naive CD4+ T cells sorted from blood. Subset meaning: CD45RA+ positively selected. Every receptor here comes from a man aged 25 to 40 in good health.

The V and J genes are TRBV19 and TRBJ2-2, with 7 bases that match TRBD1. CDR3 length equals 19 residues. The germline V gene has CDR1 LNHDA and CDR2 SQIVND (reference sequence). J was trimmed by 7 bases and V by 3 bases; bases with no gene match: 20. The CDR3 sequence: CASSILRSVGGARIGELFF. CDR3 DNA sequence: TGTGCCAGTAGTATTTTAAGGTCGGTAGGGGGCGCGAGGATCGGGGAGCTGTTTTTT.

The chain combines TRBV30 with TRBJ2-3; possible D gene TRBD1, 5 bases. The CDR3 consists of 12 residues. V lost 4 bases, J lost 8 bases, and 13 bases lay in between. CDR1 is GTSNPN and CDR2 is SVGIG in the germline V gene (reference sequence). In nucleotides, the CDR3 is TGTGCCTGGACCGCACAGGTACCTACGCAGTATTTT. This gives the protein CAWTAQVPTQYF. The variable domain in full, with the rest retrieved from reference TRBV30 and TRBJ2-3, is SQTIHQWPATLVQPVGSPLSLECTVEGTSNPNLYWYRQAAGRGLQLLFYSVGIGQISSEVPQNLSASRPQDRQFILSSKKLLLSDSGFYLCAWTAQVPTQYFGPGTRLTVL.

The chain is built from TRBV28 and TRBJ2-5; D not certain. The CDR3 is 12 residues long. V was shortened by 1 base and J by 4 bases, with 4 bases between the two germline ends. CDR1 is MDHEN and CDR2 is SYDVKM in the germline V gene. The CDR3 DNA reads as TGTGCCAGCAGTTTATCCCCAGAGACCCAGTACTTC. It is translated as CASSLSPETQYF. Full variable domain (rest looked up from reference TRBV28 and TRBJ2-5): DVKVTQSSRYLVKRTGEKVFLECVQDMDHENMFWYRQDPGLGLRLIYFSYDVKMKEKGDIPEGYSVSREKKERFSLILESASTNQTSMYLCASSLSPETQYFGPGTRLLVL.

The V and J genes are TRBV5-4 and TRBJ2-1; D gene unclear. V lost 6 bases, J lost 7 bases, and 17 bases lay in between. Germline CDR1 and CDR2: SGHNT and YYREEE (reference sequence). The CDR3 is made up of 14 amino acids. As DNA, the CDR3 is TGTGCCAGCACCAACCAAGCCCTAGGGAATGAGCAGTTCTTC. This sequence encodes CASTNQALGNEQFF.

The rearrangement uses TRBV7-9 and TRBJ2-1, with 8 nucleotides matching TRBD2. Germline CDR1 and CDR2: SEHNR and FQNEAQ (reference sequence). The CDR3 has 16 amino acids. V shed 6 bases, J shed 7 bases, and the junction held 14 bases outside the gene matches. The CDR3 DNA reads TGTGCCAGCAGTCCCCCCGGCGGGAGGTCGGTAAATGAGCAGTTCTTC. It yields the protein CASSPPGGRSVNEQFF.

Only one count was recorded for this clone. This chain uses TRBV28 with TRBJ2-3, with D perhaps TRBD2 (5 bases). V dropped 3 bases and J dropped 4 bases, with 8 bases sitting between them. Germline assignment: CDR1 MDHEN and CDR2 SYDVKM. The CDR3 spans 13 residues. CDR3 amino acids: CASSFLAPDTQYF. The CDR3 DNA is TGTGCCAGCAGTTTTCTAGCTCCAGATACGCAGTATTTT.

The chain carries TRBV7-2 and TRBJ1-3; D gene ambiguous. The germline V gene encodes CDR1 SGHTA and CDR2 FQGNSA. V lost 3 bases and J lost 4, with 10 bases in between. The CDR3 has 14 amino acids. The CDR3 DNA follows: TGTGCCAGCAGCTTGTCAGAAGGAGGAAACACCATATATTTT. Protein: CASSLSEGGNTIYF.

For this clone: Compared with germline, one end of the junction differs, possibly owing to a read error. The chain carries TRBV6-5 and TRBJ1-2, with TRBD1 matching over 9 bases. This CDR3 comprises 15 residues. The germline V gene has CDR1 MNHEY and CDR2 SVGAGI. The CDR3 DNA is TGTGCCAGCAGTTACTCCCCGGGACAGGGTCTATGGCTCGCCTTC. It is translated as CASSYSPGQGLWLAF.

The rearrangement links TRBV9 to TRBJ1-3; D gene uncertain. V was cut by 6 bases and J by 0 bases, with 13 bases left in between. Per the germline V gene, CDR1 is SGDLS and CDR2 is YYNGEE. This CDR3 region has 15 residues. The chain's CDR3 is CASTSSPLSGNTIYF. CDR3 in DNA: TGTGCCAGCACTAGCTCTCCCCTCTCTGGAAACACCATATATTTT.

The J gene is TRBJ2-3, the V gene TRBV6-4, with TRBD2 matching over 9 bases. In germline, CDR1 is MRHNA, CDR2 SNTAGT. This CDR3 has 14 residues. Losses at the gene ends were 5 bases for V and 4 bases for J; bases not matched to a gene: 4. CDR3 region: CASSLSGRPDTQYF. CDR3 sequence (DNA): TGTGCCAGCAGTCTAAGCGGGAGGCCAGATACGCAGTATTTT.

To note about this clone: The sample has other DNA sequences that encode this CDR3 too. V and J are TRBV18 and TRBJ1-4; D possibly corresponds to TRBD1 (6 bases). The V end lost 2 bases, the J end lost 5 bases, and 9 bases lay between the germline ends. The CDR3 totals 14 residues. The germline gives CDR1 KGHSH, CDR2 LQKENI. The CDR3 coding sequence is TGTGCCAGCTCACCAACAGGGAGCAATGAAAAACTGTTTTTT. Residues: CASSPTGSNEKLFF.

This sequence joins TRBV6-5 and TRBJ2-3; no clear D. The CDR3 is 15 amino acids. The germline V and J ends were trimmed by 6 bases and 0 bases, with 13 bases remaining between them. Germline CDR1 and CDR2: MNHEY and SVGAGI. The CDR3 region is CASSSPASSTDTQYF. In DNA, the CDR3 is TGTGCCAGCAGCTCCCCGGCTTCTAGCACAGATACGCAGTATTTT.

J is TRBJ2-7 and V is TRBV6-5; 7 bases match TRBD2. The CDR3 covers 16 residues. Germline CDR1 MNHEY, CDR2 SVGAGI. The J segment lost 3 bases and the V segment lost 0 bases, leaving 8 bases of the junction unmatched. CDR3 nucleotide sequence: TGTGCCAGCAGTTACTCGTTAGCGGGTGACTTCTACGAGCAGTACTTC. It codes for CASSYSLAGDFYEQYF.

The V and J genes are TRBV5-1 and TRBJ1-5, with 9 bases matching TRBD1. Unmatched junction bases numbered 2, after V lost 0 bases and J lost 4 bases. The CDR3 totals 15 residues. Germline CDR1 and CDR2: SGHRS and YFSETQ. The CDR3 loop is CASSLETGGNQPQHF. The CDR3 region has the DNA TGCGCCAGCAGCTTGGAGACAGGGGGAAATCAGCCCCAGCATTTT. Full variable domain (missing parts from reference TRBV5-1 and TRBJ1-5): KAGVTQTPRYLIKTRGQQVTLSCSPISGHRSVSWYQQTPGQGLQFLFEYFSETQRNKGNFPGRFSGRQFSNSRSEMNVSTLELGDSALYLCASSLETGGNQPQHFGDGTRLSIL.